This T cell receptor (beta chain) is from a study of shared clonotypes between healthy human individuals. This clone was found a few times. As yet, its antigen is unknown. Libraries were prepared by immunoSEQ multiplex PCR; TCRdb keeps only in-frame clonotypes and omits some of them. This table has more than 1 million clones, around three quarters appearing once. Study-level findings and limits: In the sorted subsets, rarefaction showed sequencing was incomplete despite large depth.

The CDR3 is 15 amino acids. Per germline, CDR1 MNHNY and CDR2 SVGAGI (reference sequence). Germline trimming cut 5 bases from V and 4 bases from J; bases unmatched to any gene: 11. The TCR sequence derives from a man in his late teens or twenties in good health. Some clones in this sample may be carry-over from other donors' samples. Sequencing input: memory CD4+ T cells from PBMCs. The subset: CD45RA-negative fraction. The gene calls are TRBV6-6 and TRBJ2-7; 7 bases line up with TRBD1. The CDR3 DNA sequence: TGTGCCAGCAGTCAGGCCGGGACAGATATTTACGAGCAGTACTTC. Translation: CASSQAGTDIYEQYF.